Below, 20 T cell receptor beta chains from the same sample are listed, as sequenced in a study of cytomegalovirus exposure and HLA in healthy donors. The primer mix had 60 Vbeta and 13 Jbeta primers. Profiling relied on immunoSEQ multiplex PCR, and the TCRdb table lists in-frame clones only, not all of them. The sample has about 160,000 clones; 80% to 90% are singletons. Sequencing was performed on PBMCs. The receptor set was obtained from a man aged 18 to 35 in good health and CMV-seronegative.

This chain joins TRBV5-1 and TRBJ2-7; 7 bases are a match to TRBD1. With V trimmed by 0 bases and J by 2 bases, 2 bases remained unmatched. This CDR3 comprises 14 residues. Germline V lookup: CDR1 SGHRS, CDR2 YFSETQ. CDR3 in DNA: TGCGCCAGCAGCTTGGCGGGACAGACCTACGAGCAGTACTTC. Its translation: CASSLAGQTYEQYF.

This clone occurred once. The chain employs TRBV10-3 and TRBJ2-7, with D tentatively TRBD1 (7 bases). This CDR3 spans 17 amino acids. The germline V gene encodes CDR1 ENHRY and CDR2 SYGVKD. The ends were cut back, 0 bases at V and 3 bases at J, with 18 bases in the middle. CDR3 sequence: CAISESTRRGRVYEQYF. The DNA of the CDR3 is TGTGCCATCAGTGAGTCGACTCGGAGGGGGCGCGTCTACGAGCAGTACTTC.

The chain employs TRBV11-2 and TRBJ2-1; 10 positions agree with TRBD1. Germline CDR1 SGHAT, CDR2 FQNNGV. The CDR3 totals 13 residues. Trimming at V came to 5 bases and at J to 10 bases, leaving 5 bases not matched to a gene. CDR3 protein: CASSTDRGHEQFF. CDR3 coding DNA: TGTGCCAGCAGCACCGACAGGGGGCACGAGCAGTTCTTC.

In this sample, this clone turned up once. The chain uses TRBV5-4 and TRBJ2-5; 14 nucleotides align to TRBD2. CDR1 and CDR2 (germline): SGHNT, YYREEE (reference sequence). The junction had 13 bases not matched to a gene; V was cut back by 4 bases and J by 5 bases. This CDR3 is built from 18 residues. The DNA of the CDR3 is TGTGCCAGCAGCACTGGACTAGCGGGAGGCCCGGTATGGGAGACCCAGTACTTC. Translating it yields CASSTGLAGGPVWETQYF.

V and J are TRBV5-4 and TRBJ2-1, with TRBD2 matching 10 bases. J gave up 6 bases and V 4 bases, and 19 bases lay outside the gene matches. The CDR3 runs to 19 residues. Germline V gene data show CDR1 as SGHNT and CDR2 as YYREEE (reference sequence). CDR3 in DNA: TGTGCCAGCAGCCTTCACTCCTTAGTTGGAGCGGGAGGGCCCAATGAGCAGTTCTTC. Amino acids: CASSLHSLVGAGGPNEQFF.

This chain links TRBV7-9 with TRBJ2-3; perhaps TRBD1 as D (5 bases). Germline-derived CDR1 and CDR2 are SEHNR and FQNEAQ (reference sequence). The CDR3 extends over 12 amino acids. Trimming stripped 4 bases from V and 4 bases from J, with 6 bases between. The DNA of the CDR3 is TGTGCCAGCAGCTCGACAGCAGATACGCAGTATTTT. This encodes CASSSTADTQYF.

The CDR3 region is CASSPWTGNGELFF. The CDR3 bases are TGTGCCAGCAGCCCTTGGACAGGGAACGGGGAGCTGTTTTTT. This rearrangement joins TRBV7-9 to TRBJ2-2; 8 nucleotides match TRBD1. The CDR3 totals 14 residues. Unmatched junction bases numbered 6, after V lost 5 bases and J lost 7 bases. From germline, CDR1 is SEHNR and CDR2 FQNEAQ (reference sequence).

This chain connects TRBV25-1 to TRBJ1-2; weak D call: TRBD1 (6 bases). Germline lookup yields CDR1 MGHDK and CDR2 SYGVNS. The CDR3 extends over 12 amino acids. V lost 3 bases and J lost 8, with 10 bases in between. CDR3 protein: CASSDTGYGYTF. CDR3 nucleotide sequence: TGTGCCAGCAGTGACACAGGGTACGGCTACACCTTC.

Note on this clone: The sample carries other DNA sequences with the same CDR3. The chain carries TRBV28 and TRBJ1-1; D possibly corresponds to TRBD1 (6 bases). V lost 2 bases, J lost 4 bases, and 11 bases lay in between. Germline loops: CDR1 MDHEN, CDR2 SYDVKM. The CDR3 is 14 amino acids. The CDR3 region is CASSLSQGITEAFF. The CDR3 DNA reads TGTGCCAGCAGTTTAAGTCAGGGGATCACTGAAGCTTTCTTT.

The V call is TRBV7-2, the J call TRBJ2-5, with 8 bases identical to TRBD2. The CDR3 consists of 15 residues. Germline V lookup: CDR1 SGHTA, CDR2 FQGNSA. V lost 5 bases and J lost 5; bases outside the gene matches: 10. CDR3 protein: CASSDQTGGWETQYF. The CDR3 nucleotides are TGTGCCAGCAGCGACCAGACGGGAGGGTGGGAGACCCAGTACTTC.

The chain is built from TRBV4-1 and TRBJ1-1; 7 nucleotides line up with TRBD1. J was trimmed by 2 bases and V by 1 base; bases with no gene match: 13. The germline V gene has CDR1 MGHRA and CDR2 YSYEKL. This CDR3 is 18 amino acids long. The CDR3 loop reads CASSQGYVREGANTEAFF. CDR3 DNA sequence: TGCGCCAGCAGCCAAGGCTATGTTCGGGAGGGGGCCAACACTGAAGCTTTCTTT.

The chain joins TRBV11-2 to TRBJ2-2; possibly TRBD1 for D (6 bases). The germline V gene encodes CDR1 SGHAT and CDR2 FQNNGV. The CDR3 spans 16 residues. V was shortened by 2 bases and J by 4 bases, with 14 bases between the two germline ends. CDR3 nucleotides: TGTGCCAGCAGCTTATTAGAGGGGACAACCACCGGGGAGCTGTTTTTT. Residues: CASSLLEGTTTGELFF.

The chain employs TRBV13 and TRBJ2-1; 9 bases map to TRBD2. This CDR3 has 15 residues. V was clipped by 5 bases and J by 2 bases; unmatched bases: 4. In germline, CDR1 is PRHDT, CDR2 FYEKMQ (reference sequence). CDR3 in DNA: TGTGCCAGCAGCAGACTAGCGGCCACCTACAATGAGCAGTTCTTC. Its protein product is CASSRLAATYNEQFF.

The gene calls are TRBV2 and TRBJ2-7, with TRBD1 identical over 9 bases. The trim removed 9 bases at V and 4 bases at J, leaving 7 bases unmatched. Germline values: CDR1 SNHLY, CDR2 FYNNEI. The CDR3 has 13 amino acids. This CDR3 is CASQWDREYEQYF. The CDR3 nucleotides are TGTGCCAGTCAATGGGACAGGGAATACGAGCAGTACTTC.

The chain links TRBV28 to TRBJ1-2; D ambiguous. The germline CDR1 and CDR2 sequences are MDHEN and SYDVKM. CDR3 size: 12 residues. V lost 5 bases and J 0 bases, leaving 4 bases between the germline ends. This chain's CDR3 is CASSEANYGYTF. The DNA of the CDR3 is TGTGCCAGCAGTGAGGCTAACTATGGCTACACCTTC.

The rearrangement uses TRBV29-1 and TRBJ1-4; TRBD1 might be the D (6 bases). Trimming cost V 7 bases and J 3 bases, with 9 bases left between them. Germline loops: CDR1 SQVTM, CDR2 ANQGSEA. CDR3 length: 12 residues. For the CDR3, the DNA is TGCAGCGGGGGGCAGCCTAATGAAAAACTGTTTTTT. Translated, it gives CSGGQPNEKLFF.

The genes are TRBV2 and TRBJ2-7; 11 nucleotides line up with TRBD2. The V gene's germline CDR1 is SNHLY and CDR2 FYNNEI. The CDR3 has 14 residues. With V trimmed by 4 bases and J by 3 bases, 2 bases remained unmatched. CDR3 DNA: TGTGCCAGCAGTGGTGGGACTAGCGGCTACGAGCAGTACTTC. Residues: CASSGGTSGYEQYF.

This chain joins TRBV27 and TRBJ1-5; TRBD1 agrees at 10 bases. CDR1 is MNHEY and CDR2 is SMNVEV in the germline V gene (reference sequence). V gave up 5 bases and J gave up 5 bases; unmatched junction bases: 9. The CDR3 is made up of 16 amino acids. The CDR3 reads CASSPLRDRGDQPQHF. The CDR3 DNA is TGTGCCAGCAGTCCACTGCGGGACAGGGGCGATCAGCCCCAGCATTTT.

V gene TRBV5-6 combines with J gene TRBJ2-7, with D tentatively TRBD2 (7 bases). V lost 4 bases to trimming and J lost 4 bases, with 18 bases between them. The CDR3 contains 15 residues. Per the germline V gene, CDR1 is SGHDT and CDR2 is YYEEEE. The CDR3, as DNA: TGTGCCAGCAGCCTGGGGGCTAGCGGTAGATACGAGCAGTACTTC. Translating gives CASSLGASGRYEQYF.

CDR3 bases: TGTGCCAGCAGCTCAGGAGGGACTAGCGGCTTTGCCTACGAGCAGTACTTC. Protein sequence: CASSSGGTSGFAYEQYF. The chain employs TRBV5-4 and TRBJ2-7; 11 bases align to TRBD2. With V trimmed by 3 bases and J by 2 bases, 10 bases remained unmatched. The V gene's germline CDR1 is SGHNT and CDR2 YYREEE (reference sequence). This CDR3 comprises 17 residues.